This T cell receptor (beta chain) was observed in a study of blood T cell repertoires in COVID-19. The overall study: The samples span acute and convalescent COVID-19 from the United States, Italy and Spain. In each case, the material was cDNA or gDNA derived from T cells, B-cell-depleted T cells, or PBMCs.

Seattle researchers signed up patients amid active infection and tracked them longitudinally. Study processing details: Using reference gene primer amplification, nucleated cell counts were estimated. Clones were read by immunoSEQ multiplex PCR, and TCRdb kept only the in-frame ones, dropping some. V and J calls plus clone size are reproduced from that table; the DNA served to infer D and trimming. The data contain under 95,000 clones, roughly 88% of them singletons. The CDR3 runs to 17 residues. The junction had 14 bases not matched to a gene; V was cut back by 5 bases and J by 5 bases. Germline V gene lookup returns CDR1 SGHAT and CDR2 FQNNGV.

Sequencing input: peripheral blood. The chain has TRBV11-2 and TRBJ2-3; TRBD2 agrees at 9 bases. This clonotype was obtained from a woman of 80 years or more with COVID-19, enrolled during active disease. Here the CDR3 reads CASSETRGSGSGDTQYF. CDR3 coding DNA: TGTGCCAGCAGCGAGACCCGTGGTAGCGGGAGCGGAGATACGCAGTATTTT.